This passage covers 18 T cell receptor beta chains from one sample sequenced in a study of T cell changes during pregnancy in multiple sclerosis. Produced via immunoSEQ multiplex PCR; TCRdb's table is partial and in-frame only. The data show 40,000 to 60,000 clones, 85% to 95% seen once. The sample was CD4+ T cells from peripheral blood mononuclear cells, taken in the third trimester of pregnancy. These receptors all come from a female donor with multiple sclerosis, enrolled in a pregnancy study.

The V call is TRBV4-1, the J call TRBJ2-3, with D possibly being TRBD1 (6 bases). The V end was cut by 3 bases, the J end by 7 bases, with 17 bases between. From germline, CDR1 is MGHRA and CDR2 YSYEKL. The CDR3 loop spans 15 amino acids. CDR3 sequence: CASSHGLLGHYTQYF. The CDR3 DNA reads TGCGCCAGCAGCCATGGTCTTTTGGGACACTATACGCAGTATTTT.

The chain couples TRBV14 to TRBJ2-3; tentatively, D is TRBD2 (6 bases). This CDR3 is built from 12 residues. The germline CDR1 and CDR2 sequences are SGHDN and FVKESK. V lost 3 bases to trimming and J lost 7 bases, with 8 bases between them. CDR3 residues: CASSQGLYTQYF. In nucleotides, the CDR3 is TGTGCCAGCAGCCAGGGACTGTATACGCAGTATTTT.

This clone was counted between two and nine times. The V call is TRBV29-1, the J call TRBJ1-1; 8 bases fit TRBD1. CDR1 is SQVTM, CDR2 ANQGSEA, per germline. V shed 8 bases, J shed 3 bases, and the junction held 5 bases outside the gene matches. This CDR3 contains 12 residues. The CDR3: CSFDRGDTEAFF. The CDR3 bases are TGCAGCTTCGACAGGGGAGACACTGAAGCTTTCTTT.

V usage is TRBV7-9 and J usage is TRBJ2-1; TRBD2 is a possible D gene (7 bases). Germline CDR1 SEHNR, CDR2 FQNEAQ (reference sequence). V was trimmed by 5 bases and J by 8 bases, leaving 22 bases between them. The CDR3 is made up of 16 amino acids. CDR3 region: CASSLGGRFGDDEQFF. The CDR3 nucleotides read TGTGCCAGCAGCCTCGGGGGGCGGTTCGGGGACGATGAGCAGTTCTTC.

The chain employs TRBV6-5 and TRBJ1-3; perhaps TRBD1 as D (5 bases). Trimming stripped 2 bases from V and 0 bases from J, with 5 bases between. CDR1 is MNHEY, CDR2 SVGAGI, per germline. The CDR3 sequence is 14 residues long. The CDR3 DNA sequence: TGTGCCAGCAGTTACCAGGGCTCTGGAAACACCATATATTTT. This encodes CASSYQGSGNTIYF.

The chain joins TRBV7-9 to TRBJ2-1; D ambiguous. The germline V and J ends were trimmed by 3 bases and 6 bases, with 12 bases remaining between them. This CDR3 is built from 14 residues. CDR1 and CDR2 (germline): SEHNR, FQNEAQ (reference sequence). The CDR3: CASSFSGSVNEQFF. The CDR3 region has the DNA TGTGCCAGCAGCTTCTCCGGGTCCGTCAATGAGCAGTTCTTC.

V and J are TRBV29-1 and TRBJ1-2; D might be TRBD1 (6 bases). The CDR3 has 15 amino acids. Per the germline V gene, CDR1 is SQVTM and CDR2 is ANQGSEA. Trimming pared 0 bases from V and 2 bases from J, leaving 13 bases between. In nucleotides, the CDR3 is TGCAGCGTTGAAGAGCCGGCCCAGGGGAACTATGGCTACACCTTC. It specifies CSVEEPAQGNYGYTF. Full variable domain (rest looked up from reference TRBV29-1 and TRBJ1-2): SAVISQKPSRDICQRGTSLTIQCQVDSQVTMMFWYRQQPGQSLTLIATANQGSEATYESGFVIDKFPISRPNLTFSTLTVSNMSPEDSSIYLCSVEEPAQGNYGYTFGSGTRLTVV.

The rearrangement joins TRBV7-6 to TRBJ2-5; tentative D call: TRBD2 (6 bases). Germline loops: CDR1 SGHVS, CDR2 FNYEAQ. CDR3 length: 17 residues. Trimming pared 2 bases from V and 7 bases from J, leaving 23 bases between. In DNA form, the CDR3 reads TGTGCCAGCAGCTTAACTCGCACTTTTGGAGGGTCTGGGACCCAGTACTTC. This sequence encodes CASSLTRTFGGSGTQYF.

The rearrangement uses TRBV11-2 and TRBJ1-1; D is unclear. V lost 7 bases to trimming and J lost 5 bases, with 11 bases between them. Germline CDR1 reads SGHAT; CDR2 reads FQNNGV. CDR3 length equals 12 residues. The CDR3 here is CASTLRGTEAFF. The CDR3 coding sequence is TGTGCCAGCACCCTAAGAGGGACTGAAGCTTTCTTT.

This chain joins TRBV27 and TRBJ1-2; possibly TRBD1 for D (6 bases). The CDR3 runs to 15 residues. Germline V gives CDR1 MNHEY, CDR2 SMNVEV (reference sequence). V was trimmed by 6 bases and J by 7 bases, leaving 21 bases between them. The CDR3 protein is CASSTPSQGARGYTF. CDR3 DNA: TGTGCCAGCAGCACTCCCTCACAGGGAGCTCGTGGCTACACCTTC.

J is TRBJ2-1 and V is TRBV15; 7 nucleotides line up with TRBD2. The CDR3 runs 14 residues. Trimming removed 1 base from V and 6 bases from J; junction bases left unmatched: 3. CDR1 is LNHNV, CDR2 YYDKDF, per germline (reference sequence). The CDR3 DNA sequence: TGTGCCACCAGCAGAGTGGGGGGGATCAATGAGCAGTTCTTC. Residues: CATSRVGGINEQFF.

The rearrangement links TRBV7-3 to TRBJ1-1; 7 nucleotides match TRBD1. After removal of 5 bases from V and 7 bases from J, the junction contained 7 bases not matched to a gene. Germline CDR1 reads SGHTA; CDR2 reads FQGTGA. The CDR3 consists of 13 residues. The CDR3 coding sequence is TGTGCCAGCAGCCATCCGGGACAGATTGAAGCTTTCTTT. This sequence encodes CASSHPGQIEAFF.

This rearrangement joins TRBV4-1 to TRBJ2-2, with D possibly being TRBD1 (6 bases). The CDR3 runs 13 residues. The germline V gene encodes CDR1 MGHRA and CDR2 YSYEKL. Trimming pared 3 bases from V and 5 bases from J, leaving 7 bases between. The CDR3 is CASSHTGTGELFF. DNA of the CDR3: TGCGCCAGCAGCCACACAGGGACCGGGGAGCTGTTTTTT.

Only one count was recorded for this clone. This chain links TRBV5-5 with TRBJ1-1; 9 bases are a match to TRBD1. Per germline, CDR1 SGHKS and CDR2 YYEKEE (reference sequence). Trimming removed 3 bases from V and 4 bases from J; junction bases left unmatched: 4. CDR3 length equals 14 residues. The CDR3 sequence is CASSWDRASTEAFF. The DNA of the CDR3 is TGTGCCAGCAGCTGGGACAGGGCCTCCACTGAAGCTTTCTTT.

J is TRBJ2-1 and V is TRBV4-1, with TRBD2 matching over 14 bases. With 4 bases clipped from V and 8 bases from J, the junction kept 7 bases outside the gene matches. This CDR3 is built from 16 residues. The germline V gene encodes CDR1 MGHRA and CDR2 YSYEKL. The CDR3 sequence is CASSPRTSGGPDEQFF. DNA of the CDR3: TGCGCCAGCAGCCCGAGGACTAGCGGGGGGCCAGATGAGCAGTTCTTC.

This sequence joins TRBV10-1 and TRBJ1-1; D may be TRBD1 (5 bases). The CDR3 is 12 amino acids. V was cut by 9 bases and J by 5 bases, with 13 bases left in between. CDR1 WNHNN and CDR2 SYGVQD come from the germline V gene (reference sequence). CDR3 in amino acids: CASTQGWTEAFF. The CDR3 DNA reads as TGCGCCAGTACCCAGGGTTGGACTGAAGCTTTCTTT.

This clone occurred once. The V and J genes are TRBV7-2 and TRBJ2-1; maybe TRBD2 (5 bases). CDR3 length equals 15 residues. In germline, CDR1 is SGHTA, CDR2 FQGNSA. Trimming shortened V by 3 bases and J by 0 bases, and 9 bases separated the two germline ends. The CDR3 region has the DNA TGTGCCAGCAGCTTTTCGGGGAGCTCCTACAATGAGCAGTTCTTC. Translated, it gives CASSFSGSSYNEQFF.

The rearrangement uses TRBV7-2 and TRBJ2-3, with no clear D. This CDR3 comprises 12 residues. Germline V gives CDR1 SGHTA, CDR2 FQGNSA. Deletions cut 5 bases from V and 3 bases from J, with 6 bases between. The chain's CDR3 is CASSIPTDTQYF. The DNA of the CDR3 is TGTGCCAGCAGCATCCCGACAGATACGCAGTATTTT. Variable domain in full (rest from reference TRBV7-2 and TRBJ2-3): GAGVSQSPSNKVTEKGKDVELRCDPISGHTALYWYRQSLGQGLEFLIYFQGNSAPDKSGLPSDRFSAERTGGSVSTLTIQRTQQEDSAVYLCASSIPTDTQYFGPGTRLTVL.